This is a list of T cell receptor beta chains from one sample in a study of T cell changes during pregnancy in multiple sclerosis. Clones were sequenced by immunoSEQ multiplex PCR, and TCRdb holds only the in-frame ones, with some missing. The data show roughly 40,000 clones, about nine tenths seen once. Source: CD4+ T cells from peripheral blood mononuclear cells, taken in the first trimester of pregnancy. These TCRs come from a female donor with multiple sclerosis, enrolled in a pregnancy study. Both conserved end residues are part of each CDR3. The D gene is left open where the match is weak.

CASSLGGRVDYEQYF	TRBV28	TRBJ2-7	TRBD2
CASSESIFRGNTEAFF	TRBV6-1	TRBJ1-1	.
CASSQDRLATYNEQFF	TRBV14	TRBJ2-1	TRBD2
CASSIGGRGRFLAKNIQYF	TRBV19	TRBJ2-4	TRBD2
CAWSVRLGLTAFGEQYF	TRBV30	TRBJ2-7	.
CATRLAGDTQYF	TRBV19	TRBJ2-3	TRBD2
CAIRLESNQPQHF	TRBV10-3	TRBJ1-5	.
CAISESSGYFLPYEQYF	TRBV10-3	TRBJ2-7	.
CASSLAGGQQETQYF	TRBV7-3	TRBJ2-5	TRBD2
CASSHYTANTEAFF	TRBV4-2	TRBJ1-1	.
CASSQPATSGVTEQFF	TRBV4-2	TRBJ2-1	TRBD2
CASRTGTPAPTNTGELFF	TRBV2	TRBJ2-2	.
CASSQGIAGRWMNTEAFF	TRBV4-2	TRBJ1-1	.
CAIREASGKNEQFF	TRBV10-3	TRBJ2-1	TRBD2
CASSVASGRGEDGYTF	TRBV9	TRBJ1-2	TRBD1
CASSFGLPESGNTIYF	TRBV4-3	TRBJ1-3	.
CASSFSGSGANVLTF	TRBV7-2	TRBJ2-6	.
CASSSGWFGYTF	TRBV7-2	TRBJ1-2	.
CASGTEETQYF	TRBV2	TRBJ2-5	.
CASSLDGRMGETEAFF	TRBV11-3	TRBJ1-1	.
CAISEKNEFTDTQYF	TRBV10-3	TRBJ2-3	.
CASTLLVRSYEQYF	TRBV13	TRBJ2-7	.
CASSTERSYGYTF	TRBV5-4	TRBJ1-2	.
CASSYPYNEQFF	TRBV6-6	TRBJ2-1	.
CASSEIGGPDTQYF	TRBV4-3	TRBJ2-3	TRBD1
CASSLDRWGSEQFF	TRBV11-2	TRBJ2-1	.
CASSLGGGSTDTQYF	TRBV5-6	TRBJ2-3	TRBD2
CASSPTGTALGYTF	TRBV7-6	TRBJ1-2	TRBD1
CASSVTANQVNYGYTF	TRBV19	TRBJ1-2	.
CASSAVLAYTGELFF	TRBV19	TRBJ2-2	.
CASSSGQVNEKLFF	TRBV5-1	TRBJ1-4	TRBD1
CASGPRIAGGNNGYTF	TRBV12-5	TRBJ1-2	TRBD1
CASSLGDSSGNTIYF	TRBV5-1	TRBJ1-3	TRBD1
CASERHLGANTGELFF	TRBV7-8	TRBJ2-2	.
CASSLGLSGAGSSTDTQYF	TRBV5-5	TRBJ2-3	.
CASSLSLGGFSLGNTEAFF	TRBV5-1	TRBJ1-1	.
CASSQDRGARYGYTF	TRBV4-3	TRBJ1-2	.
CAWTLEERNTEAFF	TRBV30	TRBJ1-1	.
CASSLGNRPLGTQYF	TRBV11-2	TRBJ2-5	.
CASSYGGLLYQETQYF	TRBV6-5	TRBJ2-5	.
CASSSPGQGTDTQYF	TRBV5-6	TRBJ2-3	TRBD1
CASNRGSSNQPQHF	TRBV2	TRBJ1-5	TRBD1
CASSPTPGGGYTF	TRBV18	TRBJ1-2	.
CASSYRDREYNEQFF	TRBV5-6	TRBJ2-1	TRBD1
CASGPGSGSRMETQYF	TRBV12-5	TRBJ2-5	TRBD2
CASSGGRRGNEKLFF	TRBV7-9	TRBJ1-4	.
CASSLNSGMNTEAFF	TRBV5-1	TRBJ1-1	.
CASSELGGVYDIQYF	TRBV25-1	TRBJ2-4	.
CASFPAGQRSLYEQYF	TRBV28	TRBJ2-7	.
CASSDQATGRSGYTF	TRBV6-1	TRBJ1-2	TRBD1
CAWSVQGGTDTQYF	TRBV30	TRBJ2-3	.
CASSLGQADYGYTF	TRBV5-1	TRBJ1-2	.
CASSDRDARSPLHF	TRBV7-9	TRBJ1-6	TRBD1
CASRPGVYNEQFF	TRBV6-1	TRBJ2-1	.